The 29 T cell receptor beta chains below all came from one sample that was sequenced in a study of PD-1 blockade in classical Hodgkin lymphoma (dated by TCRdb to the early 2020s). Library creation used the immunoSEQ multiplex PCR assay. TCRdb holds this immuneACCESS table with in-frame rearrangements only. Some clones are missing; in checked studies, unresolved V genes explain under half, and the rest has no known cause. Here the sample has over 15,000 clones; around 80% occur a single time. Around two fifths of the sample is taken by the ten largest. The time point label, read with the paper, signifies: cycle 4 day 1 (C4D1), after less than 7 weeks of nivolumab. Every trial patient had relapsed following autologous stem cell transplantation, and prior brentuximab vedotin exposure was what differed among cohorts A, B and C. This specimen consisted of peripheral blood mononuclear cells (PBMCs), obtained before the fourth cycle of nivolumab. These receptors were collected from a human donor with classical Hodgkin lymphoma.

This chain joins TRBV5-6 and TRBJ1-3; D ambiguous. The ends were cut back, 1 base at V and 0 bases at J, with 11 bases in the middle. CDR3 length: 16 amino acids. Looked up from germline, CDR1 is SGHDT and CDR2 is YYEEEE. CDR3 loop: CASSLHITFSGNTIYF. CDR3 sequence (DNA): TGTGCCAGCAGCTTGCACATCACCTTCTCTGGAAACACCATATATTTT.

The rearrangement uses TRBV7-9 and TRBJ2-4; D unclear. CDR1 SEHNR and CDR2 FQNEAQ come from the germline V gene (reference sequence). The V end was cut by 5 bases, the J end by 0 bases, with 11 bases between. This CDR3 spans 15 amino acids. The CDR3 coding sequence is TGTGCCAGCAGCCCGAGTGAGTCAGCCAAAAACATTCAGTACTTC. Protein product: CASSPSESAKNIQYF.

This clone was counted only a few times. V gene TRBV15 combines with J gene TRBJ2-7, with D possibly being TRBD2 (5 bases). V gave up 5 bases and J gave up 7 bases, with 21 bases separating them. The length of the CDR3 is 15 residues. Germline-derived CDR1 and CDR2 are LNHNV and YYDKDF (reference sequence). The CDR3 loop is CATSPPGGTSGEQYF. Here the CDR3 DNA reads TGTGCCACCAGCCCTCCTGGAGGCACCTCGGGGGAGCAGTACTTC. Looking up the rest from reference TRBV15 and TRBJ2-7 gives the full variable domain: DAMVIQNPRYQVTQFGKPVTLSCSQTLNHNVMYWYQQKSSQAPKLLFHYYDKDFNNEADTPDNFQSRRPNTSFCFLDIRSPGLGDTAMYLCATSPPGGTSGEQYFGPGTRLTVT.

Concerning this clone: Other DNA sequences within the sample encode an identical CDR3. The chain carries TRBV2 and TRBJ1-1; possibly TRBD1 for D (6 bases). The germline V gene encodes CDR1 SNHLY and CDR2 FYNNEI. The CDR3 runs to 12 residues. The V end was cut by 8 bases, the J end by 14 bases, with 21 bases between. The CDR3 nucleotides are TGTGCCAGCGGGGTGGGAGGGGGACGAGCCTTCTTT. It is translated as CASGVGGGRAFF. The full variable domain, its missing parts supplied by reference TRBV2 and TRBJ1-1, is EPEVTQTPSHQVTQMGQEVILRCVPISNHLYFYWYRQILGQKVEFLVSFYNNEISEKSEIFDDQFSVERPDGSNFTLKIRSTKLEDSAMYFCASGVGGGRAFFGQGTRLTVV.

The V gene is TRBV7-3, the J gene TRBJ2-1; 9 bases align to TRBD1. CDR3 length equals 13 residues. Germline trimming cut 4 bases from V and 12 bases from J; bases unmatched to any gene: 7. CDR1 is SGHTA and CDR2 is FQGTGA in the germline V gene. The CDR3 DNA sequence: TGTGCCAGCAGCTCAGGGACAGGGCGTGGGCAGTTCTTC. Its protein is CASSSGTGRGQFF.

This clone was recorded a few times. The chain joins TRBV9 to TRBJ1-5; D unclear. Germline assignment: CDR1 SGDLS and CDR2 YYNGEE. The CDR3 consists of 14 residues. The V gene lost 3 bases and the J gene lost 4 bases, with 11 bases spanning the gap. CDR3 coding DNA: TGTGCCAGCAGCGGTAATACAGTGAATCAGCCCCAGCATTTT. Encoded protein: CASSGNTVNQPQHF.

This clone has more than one count but fewer than ten. The chain recombines TRBV7-8 with TRBJ2-2; maybe TRBD1 (6 bases). V was trimmed by 3 bases and J by 3 bases, leaving 8 bases between them. The germline V gene has CDR1 SGHVS and CDR2 FQNEAQ. The CDR3 is made up of 14 amino acids. The CDR3 bases are TGTGCCAGCAGCTTGGACAGCTACACCGGGGAGCTGTTTTTT. Translation: CASSLDSYTGELFF.

Note on this clone: A read error may produce the germline difference seen at one junction end. The J gene is TRBJ2-3, the V gene TRBV7-9; tentatively, D is TRBD1 (6 bases). Per germline, CDR1 SEHNR and CDR2 FQNEAQ (reference sequence). The length of the CDR3 is 13 residues. The CDR3 spells CASYRAGAPPINF. As DNA, the CDR3 is TGTGCCAGCTACCGGGCAGGGGCCCCCCCCATTAATTTT.

The chain combines TRBV29-1 with TRBJ2-5; 10 bases line up with TRBD1. There are 16 residues in the CDR3. The V segment lost 6 bases and the J segment 5 bases; nucleotides outside the gene matches: 15. The germline V gene encodes CDR1 SQVTM and CDR2 ANQGSEA. CDR3 sequence reads: CSVRSPFPGQGETQYF. The DNA of the CDR3 is TGCAGCGTCAGAAGCCCCTTCCCGGGACAGGGGGAGACCCAGTACTTC.

The chain is built from TRBV6-1 and TRBJ2-1, with D perhaps TRBD2 (6 bases). The CDR3 consists of 14 residues. Trimming took off 4 bases at V and 4 bases at J, with 11 bases between the two ends. Looked up from germline, CDR1 is MNHNS and CDR2 is SASEGT. The CDR3 bases are TGTGCCAGCAGTGGGCCGCGGGGTTACAATGAGCAGTTCTTC. It yields the protein CASSGPRGYNEQFF.

The table lists this clone with a count of one. This rearrangement joins TRBV19 to TRBJ2-5; 7 bases agree with TRBD1. The CDR3 has 15 amino acids. The ends lost 3 bases at V and 5 bases at J; junction bases unmatched: 9. Germline CDR1 and CDR2: LNHDA and SQIVND (reference sequence). The CDR3 reads CASSILRDRGETQYF. The CDR3, as DNA: TGTGCCAGTAGTATCCTCCGGGACAGAGGGGAGACCCAGTACTTC.

The chain employs TRBV5-1 and TRBJ2-7; a weak D match, TRBD2 (5 bases). This CDR3 region has 14 residues. Trimming shortened V by 5 bases and J by 2 bases, and 14 bases separated the two germline ends. CDR1 is SGHRS and CDR2 is YFSETQ in the germline V gene. This CDR3 reads CASSASIGTYEQYF. The CDR3 nucleotides are TGCGCCAGCAGTGCCTCGATCGGGACCTACGAGCAGTACTTC.

V and J are TRBV27 and TRBJ2-2; D is unresolved. The CDR3 is 15 residues long. Germline lookup yields CDR1 MNHEY and CDR2 SMNVEV (reference sequence). Trimming took 5 bases from V and 0 from J, leaving 10 bases between them. CDR3: CASSLGRPNTGELFF. The CDR3 DNA reads TGTGCCAGCAGTCTTGGACGCCCGAACACCGGGGAGCTGTTTTTT.

There are a few counts of this clone. The chain links TRBV7-9 to TRBJ1-4; D might be TRBD1 (6 bases). Germline lookup yields CDR1 SEHNR and CDR2 FQNEAQ (reference sequence). V gave up 5 bases and J gave up 5 bases, with 12 bases separating them. This CDR3 has 14 amino acids. The CDR3 sequence: CASSLRQENEKLFF. CDR3 sequence (DNA): TGTGCCAGCAGCCTCCGACAGGAGAATGAAAAACTGTTTTTT. Filled out from reference TRBV7-9 and TRBJ1-4, the complete variable domain reads DTGVSQNPRHKITKRGQNVTFRCDPISEHNRLYWYRQTLGQGPEFLTYFQNEAQLEKSRLLSDRFSAERPKGSFSTLEIQRTEQGDSAMYLCASSLRQENEKLFFGSGTQLSVL.

The V call is TRBV4-3, the J call TRBJ2-5; a possible D gene is TRBD2 (5 bases). Germline CDR1 is LGHNA and CDR2 is YSLEER. Trimming left V 2 bases short and J 5 bases short, with 21 bases between. This CDR3 spans 17 amino acids. The CDR3 is CASSQFSSGEIAETQYF. CDR3 in DNA: TGCGCCAGCAGCCAATTTTCGAGCGGTGAAATAGCGGAGACCCAGTACTTC.

This clone was seen more than once but under ten times. Mismatch with germline at one junction end may stem from a read error. The chain uses TRBV20-1 and TRBJ2-7; D is perhaps TRBD1 or TRBD2 (5 bases each). Germline V CDR1 and CDR2: DFQATT, SNEGSKA (reference sequence). The CDR3 loop spans 11 amino acids. The CDR3 nucleotides are TGCAGTGCTCAAACTCCCGTAGGGGAGCACTTC. This encodes CSAQTPVGEHF.

The chain combines TRBV2 with TRBJ2-3; tentative D call: TRBD2 (6 bases). Germline CDR1 is SNHLY and CDR2 is FYNNEI. The CDR3 runs to 14 residues. The germline V and J ends were trimmed by 6 bases and 4 bases, with 14 bases remaining between them. In DNA form, the CDR3 reads TGTGCCAGCAGCGCATCTAGCGCCCCAGATACGCAGTATTTT. Translating it yields CASSASSAPDTQYF.

V usage is TRBV25-1 and J usage is TRBJ2-5; 10 bases are shared with TRBD2. Judging by the DNA end, TRBJ2-7 fits better; the J call may be wrong. Germline V gene sequence: CDR1 MGHDK, CDR2 SYGVNS. This CDR3 is built from 14 residues. In nucleotides, the CDR3 is TGTGCCAGCAGTCAGAGCGGGGGGGGCTACGAGCAGTACTTC. Protein product: CASSQSGGGYEQYF.

The chain employs TRBV19 and TRBJ1-3, with 8 bases aligning to TRBD1. Trimming took 3 bases from V and 3 from J; bases not matched to a gene: 1. CDR3 length: 14 amino acids. The V gene's germline CDR1 is LNHDA and CDR2 SQIVND (reference sequence). For the CDR3, the DNA is TGTGCCAGTAGTATTGACAGGGGTGGAAACACCATATATTTT. Amino acids: CASSIDRGGNTIYF.

The V gene is TRBV27, the J gene TRBJ1-6; 7 nucleotides align to TRBD1. The CDR3 extends over 17 amino acids. The germline V gene has CDR1 MNHEY and CDR2 SMNVEV (reference sequence). The J segment lost 1 base and the V segment lost 5 bases, leaving 8 bases of the junction unmatched. CDR3 sequence: CASSTLQGWSYNSPLHF. The CDR3 DNA is TGTGCCAGCAGTACTCTACAGGGGTGGTCCTATAATTCACCCCTCCACTTT.

This clone occurred a few times. The chain combines TRBV6-1 with TRBJ2-5; 10 bases are shared with TRBD2. The CDR3 is made up of 16 amino acids. Unmatched junction bases numbered 6, after V lost 4 bases and J lost 1 base. Germline-derived CDR1 and CDR2 are MNHNS and SASEGT. The CDR3 coding sequence is TGTGCCAGCAGTGTCGGAACTAGCGGGGTCCAAGAGACCCAGTACTTC. This translates into CASSVGTSGVQETQYF.

This CDR3 is CASSPNSAGGTYGYTF. DNA of the CDR3: TGCGCCAGCAGCCCGAACTCGGCAGGGGGCACCTATGGCTACACCTTC. The chain uses TRBV5-1 and TRBJ1-2, with 8 positions matching TRBD1. The CDR3 extends over 16 amino acids. Per the germline V gene, CDR1 is SGHRS and CDR2 is YFSETQ. V trimming: 4 bases; J trimming: 4 bases; junction bases outside the gene matches: 12.

The chain is built from TRBV6-5 and TRBJ1-2, with D perhaps TRBD1 (6 bases). Germline V CDR1 and CDR2: MNHEY, SVGAGI. This CDR3 comprises 12 residues. V lost 5 bases and J lost 4, with 8 bases in between. CDR3 sequence reads: CASSVQGYGYTF. The CDR3 nucleotides are TGTGCCAGCAGTGTACAGGGCTATGGCTACACCTTC.

In this sample, this clone turned up a few times. The chain links TRBV6-5 to TRBJ1-6, with D perhaps TRBD1 (5 bases). Germline loops: CDR1 MNHEY, CDR2 SVGAGI. CDR3 length equals 13 residues. Trimming stripped 7 bases from V and 7 bases from J, with 11 bases between. The CDR3 coding sequence is TGTGCCAGCACGGGGGGAAGGAATTCACCCCTCCACTTT. This codes for CASTGGRNSPLHF.

DNA for the CDR3: TGTGCCAGCAGCTCAAAAGGTCCGGCGGGGGAGGACAATGAGCAGTTCTTC. Translation gives CASSSKGPAGEDNEQFF. This chain connects TRBV11-2 to TRBJ2-1; 7 bases fit TRBD2. Germline CDR1 and CDR2: SGHAT and FQNNGV. This CDR3 region has 17 residues. Trimming took 4 bases from V and 5 from J; bases not matched to a gene: 14.

This sequence joins TRBV4-3 and TRBJ1-4; D perhaps matches TRBD1 (5 bases). V shed 4 bases and J shed 8 bases, with 20 bases lying between them. Looked up from germline, CDR1 is LGHNA and CDR2 is YSLEER. This CDR3 spans 16 amino acids. In nucleotides, the CDR3 is TGCGCCAGCAGCCGAGCCGGGACCCCACGGGTGGAAAAACTGTTTTTT. It codes for CASSRAGTPRVEKLFF.

This chain connects TRBV2 to TRBJ2-1, with a tentative D call TRBD1 (6 bases). The CDR3 contains 12 residues. Looked up from germline, CDR1 is SNHLY and CDR2 is FYNNEI. V was trimmed by 6 bases and J by 3 bases, leaving 6 bases between them. CDR3 region: CASRDSYNEQFF. The CDR3 DNA sequence: TGTGCCAGCAGGGACAGCTACAATGAGCAGTTCTTC.

The V call is TRBV6-6, the J call TRBJ2-7, with D unclear. Trimming removed 0 bases at V and 6 bases at J, with 9 bases between. From germline, CDR1 is MNHNY and CDR2 SVGAGI (reference sequence). The CDR3 length is 13 residues. In DNA, the CDR3 is TGTGCCAGCAGTTACTCGAGTGGTCTCGAGCAGTACTTC. It specifies CASSYSSGLEQYF.

The chain couples TRBV2 to TRBJ2-7, with unresolved D. V shed 7 bases and J shed 3 bases, with 7 bases lying between them. Germline CDR1 is SNHLY and CDR2 is FYNNEI. The CDR3 loop spans 11 amino acids. The CDR3 DNA reads as TGTGCCAGCATCCGGAGCTACGAGCAGTACTTC. It encodes CASIRSYEQYF.